The 5 T cell receptor beta chains listed next were all sequenced from one sample in a study of shared clonotypes between healthy human individuals. TCRdb's copy holds only in-frame clones and misses some; the assay was immunoSEQ multiplex PCR. The repertoire holds about a million clones, with roughly 70% as singletons. The source material was memory CD4+ T cells sorted from blood. Subset defined: CD45RA-negative fraction. The receptors were gathered from a man aged 18-30 years in good health.

This clone was found a few times. This chain connects TRBV30 to TRBJ1-3; 12 bases line up with TRBD1. The CDR3 totals 17 residues. CDR1 GTSNPN and CDR2 SVGIG come from the germline V gene (reference sequence). Trimming cost V 2 bases and J 1 base; bases outside gene matches: 6. CDR3 nucleotide sequence: TGTGCCTGGAGTTTCCTGGGACAGGGGGCGTCTGGAAACACCATATATTTT. Protein sequence: CAWSFLGQGASGNTIYF.

The chain has TRBV6-6 and TRBJ2-3; D may correspond to TRBD1 or TRBD2 (5 bases each). CDR3 length equals 13 residues. Trimming cost V 2 bases and J 4 bases, with 7 bases left between them. Germline V gene sequence: CDR1 MNHNY, CDR2 SVGAGI (reference sequence). As DNA, the CDR3 is TGTGCCAGCAGTTACATGGGACCAGATACGCAGTATTTT. Translated, it gives CASSYMGPDTQYF.

In the case of this clone: With a far larger clone one base away, a read error is the likely cause. The rearrangement uses TRBV6-6 and TRBJ1-6; a possible D gene is TRBD1 (5 bases). This CDR3 contains 15 residues. Per the germline V gene, CDR1 is MNHNY and CDR2 is SVGAGI (reference sequence). The CDR3 DNA reads as TGTGCCAGCAGGCCCTCATCCTCAGGGAATTCACCCCTCTACTTT. Its protein product is CASRPSSSGNSPLYF.

Worth noting for this clone: A read error may produce the germline difference seen at one junction end. The rearrangement joins TRBV7-7 to TRBJ2-5, with D perhaps TRBD2 (6 bases). There are 13 residues in the CDR3. Germline assignment: CDR1 SSHAT and CDR2 FNYEAQ (reference sequence). The CDR3 reads CASSSGLEETQYF. The CDR3 DNA reads as TGTGCTAGCAGTTCGGGACTGGAAGAGACCCAGTACTTC.

This clone was seen a few times. V usage is TRBV27 and J usage is TRBJ2-5; TRBD2 agrees at 10 bases. Trimming removed 6 bases from V and 1 base from J; junction bases left unmatched: 5. The germline V gene has CDR1 MNHEY and CDR2 SMNVEV (reference sequence). The CDR3 is 15 residues long. The CDR3 DNA is TGTGCCAGCAGCCGAATAGCGGGGGGCCAAGAGACCCAGTACTTC. Translation: CASSRIAGGQETQYF.